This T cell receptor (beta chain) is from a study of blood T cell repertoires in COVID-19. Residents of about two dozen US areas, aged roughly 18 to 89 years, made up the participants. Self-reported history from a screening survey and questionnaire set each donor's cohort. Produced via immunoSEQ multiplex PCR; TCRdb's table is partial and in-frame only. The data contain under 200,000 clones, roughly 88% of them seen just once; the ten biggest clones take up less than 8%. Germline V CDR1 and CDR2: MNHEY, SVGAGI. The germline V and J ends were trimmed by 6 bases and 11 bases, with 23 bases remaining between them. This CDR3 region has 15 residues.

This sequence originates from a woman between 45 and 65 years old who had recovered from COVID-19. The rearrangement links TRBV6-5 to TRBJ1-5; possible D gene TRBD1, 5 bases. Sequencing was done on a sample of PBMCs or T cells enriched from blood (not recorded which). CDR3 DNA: TGTGCCAGCAGCGCCGGGGGGGAGCGGGTCTCATCCCAGCATTTT. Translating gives CASSAGGERVSSQHF.